These 22 T cell receptor beta chains came from one sample sequenced in a study of blood T cell repertoires in COVID-19. Libraries were prepared by immunoSEQ multiplex PCR; TCRdb keeps only in-frame clonotypes and omits some of them. Altogether 150,000 or so clones are present, 80% to 95% being singletons, with the ten largest covering roughly 5%. What was sequenced was peripheral blood. The receptors here all came from a woman aged 50 to 60 with acute or convalescent COVID-19.

The chain recombines TRBV19 with TRBJ1-5; D possibly corresponds to TRBD1 (6 bases). Germline CDR1 LNHDA, CDR2 SQIVND (reference sequence). The CDR3 loop spans 15 amino acids. The V end was cut by 3 bases, the J end by 2 bases, with 11 bases between. For the CDR3, the DNA is TGTGCCAGTAGTATTCCCTGGGGGCGCAATCAGCCCCAGCATTTT. This gives the protein CASSIPWGRNQPQHF.

The chain recombines TRBV4-3 with TRBJ2-7; 9 nucleotides agree with TRBD2. CDR1 and CDR2 from the germline V gene are LGHNA and YSLEER. This CDR3 has 19 residues. V shed 0 bases and J 0 bases; nucleotides not matched to a gene: 12. The CDR3 loop reads CASSQDRVAGAAGSYEQYF. CDR3 sequence (DNA): TGCGCCAGCAGCCAAGATAGAGTAGCGGGAGCGGCGGGCTCCTACGAGCAGTACTTC.

This clone was seen only a few times. J is TRBJ1-6 and V is TRBV18; 7 bases line up with TRBD1. Germline-derived CDR1 and CDR2 are KGHSH and LQKENI. The junction had 9 bases not matched to a gene; V was cut back by 6 bases and J by 7 bases. The CDR3 consists of 15 residues. The CDR3 DNA reads as TGTGCCAGCTCGCGAGGACAGGCCCCCAATTCACCCCTCCACTTT. Protein sequence: CASSRGQAPNSPLHF.

This sequence joins TRBV2 and TRBJ1-1, with a tentative D call TRBD1 (5 bases). The CDR3 has 16 amino acids. V dropped 2 bases and J dropped 6 bases, with 19 bases sitting between them. Germline values: CDR1 SNHLY, CDR2 FYNNEI. CDR3 DNA sequence: TGTGCCAGCAGTGAACGGCCACCCGAAGGGGTAGCTGAAGCTTTCTTT. This sequence encodes CASSERPPEGVAEAFF.

This sequence joins TRBV18 and TRBJ1-2; D unresolved. Trimming shortened V by 3 bases and J by 5 bases, and 10 bases separated the two germline ends. The CDR3 runs 13 residues. Germline-derived CDR1 and CDR2 are KGHSH and LQKENI. The CDR3 DNA sequence: TGTGCCAGCTCACCTAACAGTTATTATGGCTACACCTTC. Translation gives CASSPNSYYGYTF.

This clone was observed a single time. The V gene is TRBV5-6, the J gene TRBJ1-2; D not certain. Germline V CDR1 and CDR2: SGHDT, YYEEEE. The V end lost 2 bases, the J end lost 4 bases, and 12 bases lay between the germline ends. This CDR3 spans 14 amino acids. This chain's CDR3 is CASSLISGTYGYTF. The DNA of the CDR3 is TGTGCCAGCAGCTTAATTTCAGGAACCTATGGCTACACCTTC.

V gene TRBV5-1 combines with J gene TRBJ1-6; D ambiguous. There are 15 residues in the CDR3. V gave up 4 bases and J gave up 0 bases, with 8 bases separating them. Germline assignment: CDR1 SGHRS and CDR2 YFSETQ. The CDR3 sequence is CASSPKSSYNSPLHF. CDR3 nucleotides: TGCGCCAGCAGCCCAAAGAGCTCCTATAATTCACCCCTCCACTTT. Variable domain in full (rest from reference TRBV5-1 and TRBJ1-6): KAGVTQTPRYLIKTRGQQVTLSCSPISGHRSVSWYQQTPGQGLQFLFEYFSETQRNKGNFPGRFSGRQFSNSRSEMNVSTLELGDSALYLCASSPKSSYNSPLHFGNGTRLTVT.

The chain uses TRBV7-2 and TRBJ2-7; D remains ambiguous. Germline V gives CDR1 SGHTA, CDR2 FQGNSA. The CDR3 is made up of 15 amino acids. V lost 3 bases to trimming and J lost 0 bases, with 12 bases between them. CDR3 DNA sequence: TGTGCCAGCAGCTTTTTACGAGGAAGCTCCTACGAGCAGTACTTC. It codes for CASSFLRGSSYEQYF.

The rearrangement uses TRBV7-9 and TRBJ1-2; 8 bases are shared with TRBD1. Germline trimming cut 4 bases from V and 7 bases from J; bases unmatched to any gene: 11. CDR1 is SEHNR, CDR2 FQNEAQ, per germline (reference sequence). There are 15 residues in the CDR3. In nucleotides, the CDR3 is TGTGCCAGCAGCTCGACCCGACAGGGGCGGGGTGGCTACACCTTC. This sequence encodes CASSSTRQGRGGYTF.

The gene calls are TRBV7-9 and TRBJ2-1, with 7 bases that match TRBD1. The CDR3 consists of 15 residues. The germline CDR1 and CDR2 sequences are SEHNR and FQNEAQ (reference sequence). V was pared by 2 bases and J by 5 bases, with 6 bases of the junction left unmatched. CDR3 sequence (DNA): TGTGCCAGCAGCTTATTTTACGACAGGGACAATGAGCAGTTCTTC. Amino acid sequence: CASSLFYDRDNEQFF.

The rearrangement joins TRBV11-2 to TRBJ1-4; D call uncertain. V was trimmed by 1 base and J by 3 bases, leaving 9 bases between them. Germline V gives CDR1 SGHAT, CDR2 FQNNGV. This CDR3 has 15 residues. The DNA for the CDR3 is TGTGCCAGCAGCTTAGGAGGCCCCGCTAATGAAAAACTGTTTTTT. As protein: CASSLGGPANEKLFF.

This chain connects TRBV14 to TRBJ2-6, with TRBD1 matching 11 bases. V lost 0 bases, J lost 0 bases, and 16 bases stayed unmatched. The CDR3 is made up of 23 amino acids. Germline V CDR1 and CDR2: SGHDN, FVKESK. CDR3 DNA sequence: TGTGCCAGCAGCCAAGAAGATGCCCAAAATAGGACAGGGGGCTTCTCTGGGGCCAACGTCCTGACTTTC. Encoded protein: CASSQEDAQNRTGGFSGANVLTF.

V is TRBV4-3 and J is TRBJ1-1, with D unclear. The germline V and J ends were trimmed by 0 bases and 5 bases, with 10 bases remaining between them. Germline-derived CDR1 and CDR2 are LGHNA and YSLEER. This CDR3 is built from 14 residues. CDR3 nucleotide sequence: TGCGCCAGCAGCCAAGATCGGGGTTGGACTGAAGCTTTCTTT. The encoded protein is CASSQDRGWTEAFF.

CDR3 sequence: CASSARQRNTEAFF. DNA for the CDR3: TGTGCCAGCAGCGCCAGACAGAGGAACACTGAAGCTTTCTTT. V gene TRBV9 combines with J gene TRBJ1-1; tentative D call: TRBD1 (5 bases). Germline V gives CDR1 SGDLS, CDR2 YYNGEE. This CDR3 is 14 amino acids long. V was clipped by 3 bases and J by 1 base, with 10 bases between them.

Regarding this clone: The germline gene is not matched at one end of the junction; a read error may be the cause. Written as DNA, the CDR3 is TGTGCCAGCAGTGATTCCTTTAATTCACCCCTCCACTTT. It encodes CASSDSFNSPLHF. This chain connects TRBV6-4 to TRBJ1-6; unclear D gene. The length of the CDR3 is 13 residues. From germline, CDR1 is MRHNA and CDR2 SNTAGT.

The chain couples TRBV5-1 to TRBJ1-1, with 7 bases fitting TRBD1. This CDR3 has 13 amino acids. J was trimmed by 6 bases and V by 4 bases; bases with no gene match: 6. Germline CDR1 reads SGHRS; CDR2 reads YFSETQ. CDR3 protein: CASSPTGSPEAFF. The CDR3 nucleotides are TGCGCCAGCAGCCCGACAGGGAGTCCTGAAGCTTTCTTT.

The chain joins TRBV5-5 to TRBJ1-5; D is possibly TRBD1 (5 bases). This CDR3 comprises 17 residues. Trimming removed 1 base at V and 0 bases at J, with 14 bases between. CDR1 SGHKS and CDR2 YYEKEE come from the germline V gene (reference sequence). CDR3: CASSLWMGPYSNQPQHF. The CDR3 nucleotides read TGTGCCAGCAGCTTGTGGATGGGGCCGTATAGCAATCAGCCCCAGCATTTT.

V is TRBV2 and J is TRBJ1-6; TRBD1 matches at 10 bases. With V trimmed by 6 bases and J by 11 bases, 7 bases remained unmatched. The V gene's germline CDR1 is SNHLY and CDR2 FYNNEI. The length of the CDR3 is 14 residues. Written as DNA, the CDR3 is TGTGCCAGCAGGCCGGACAGGGGGGGCCCACCCCTCCACTTT. Translation: CASRPDRGGPPLHF.

This chain links TRBV27 with TRBJ2-7; TRBD2 might be the D (6 bases). CDR3 size: 11 residues. Per germline, CDR1 MNHEY and CDR2 SMNVEV (reference sequence). The V end was cut by 8 bases, the J end by 6 bases, with 11 bases between. The DNA of the CDR3 is TGTGCCAGCCGTCGGGGGACCGAGCAGTACTTC. Translating it yields CASRRGTEQYF.

The chain links TRBV4-1 to TRBJ1-1; weak D call: TRBD1 (5 bases). In germline, CDR1 is MGHRA, CDR2 YSYEKL. Between the trimmed V and J ends, which lost 0 bases and 1 base, there was a span of 12 bases. This CDR3 is built from 16 residues. CDR3 nucleotides: TGCGCCAGCAGCCAAGAAGTGACAGCCTGGAACACTGAAGCTTTCTTT. It yields the protein CASSQEVTAWNTEAFF.

The chain is built from TRBV7-9 and TRBJ1-2, with D hard to call. Trimming cost V 1 base and J 5 bases, with 20 bases left between them. This CDR3 is 17 amino acids long. Germline V gives CDR1 SEHNR, CDR2 FQNEAQ (reference sequence). The CDR3 DNA reads TGTGCCAGCAGCTTAGGAGGGTCCGGGCAGAACCTATATGGCTACACCTTC. This encodes CASSLGGSGQNLYGYTF.

CDR3 protein: CASSFVTGRNQPQHF. CDR3 DNA sequence: TGTGCCAGCAGTTTCGTGACAGGGCGCAATCAGCCCCAGCATTTT. The gene calls are TRBV6-6 and TRBJ1-5; 7 bases align to TRBD1. With V trimmed by 4 bases and J by 2 bases, 5 bases remained unmatched. This CDR3 contains 15 residues. Germline V lookup: CDR1 MNHNY, CDR2 SVGAGI (reference sequence).